This TCR beta chain was obtained from a study of molecular identifiers for immune sequencing clone quantification. Study observations and caveats: Clones of above 20 RNA copies carried over 97% of effector molecules; in naive cells they carried under 1%.

In its sample, this clonotype was seen a few times. The antigen is not known. V was trimmed by 0 bases and J by 0 bases, leaving 11 bases between them. Germline assignment: CDR1 SGDLS and CDR2 YYNGEE. This CDR3 is 16 amino acids long. TCRdb passed the PCR reads through MiXCR, listing each CDR3 protein once. Of 400,000 to 600,000 distinct CDR3 sequences in the sample, around 21% were seen once. The sample comprised naive CD8+ T cells from blood, with Jurkat cell RNA spiked in. The subset here: FACS-sorted CD8+CD4-CCR7+CD45RA+ naive T cells. The rearrangement joins TRBV9 to TRBJ2-3, with unresolved D. This receptor was obtained from a human donor in good health. Some libraries in this study had Jurkat cell RNA spiked in. CDR3 loop: CASSVEPSLSTDTQYF. DNA for the CDR3: TGTGCCAGCAGCGTAGAGCCTAGTCTAAGCACAGATACGCAGTATTTT.